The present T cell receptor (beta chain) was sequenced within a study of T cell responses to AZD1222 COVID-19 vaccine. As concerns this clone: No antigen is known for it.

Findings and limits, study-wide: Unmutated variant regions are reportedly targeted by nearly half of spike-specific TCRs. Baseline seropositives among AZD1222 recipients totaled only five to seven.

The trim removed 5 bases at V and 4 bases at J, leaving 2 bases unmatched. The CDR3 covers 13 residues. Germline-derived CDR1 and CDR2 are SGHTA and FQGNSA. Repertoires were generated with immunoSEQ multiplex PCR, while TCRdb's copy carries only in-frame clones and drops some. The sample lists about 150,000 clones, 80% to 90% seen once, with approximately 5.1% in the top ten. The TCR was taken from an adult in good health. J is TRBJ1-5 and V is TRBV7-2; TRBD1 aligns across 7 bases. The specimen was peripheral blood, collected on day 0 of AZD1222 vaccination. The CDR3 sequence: CASSRDSNQPQHF. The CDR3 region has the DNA TGTGCCAGCAGCAGGGACAGTAATCAGCCCCAGCATTTT.